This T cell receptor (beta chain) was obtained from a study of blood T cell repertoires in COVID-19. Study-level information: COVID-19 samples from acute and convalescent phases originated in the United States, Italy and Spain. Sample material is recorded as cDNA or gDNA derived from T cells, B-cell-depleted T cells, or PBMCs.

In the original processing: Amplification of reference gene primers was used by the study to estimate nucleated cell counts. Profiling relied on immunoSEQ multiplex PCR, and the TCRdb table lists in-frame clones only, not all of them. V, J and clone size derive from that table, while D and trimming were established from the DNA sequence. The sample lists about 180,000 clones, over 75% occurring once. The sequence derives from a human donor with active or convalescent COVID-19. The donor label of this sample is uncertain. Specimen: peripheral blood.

Written as DNA, the CDR3 is TGTGCCAGCAGCTCGGCGGGGAATGAGCAGTTCTTC. This codes for CASSSAGNEQFF. J is TRBJ2-1 and V is TRBV7-3; D might be TRBD2 (6 bases). The CDR3 is 12 residues long. Germline CDR1 and CDR2: SGHTA and FQGTGA. Trimming left V 4 bases short and J 7 bases short, with 8 bases between.